This T cell receptor (beta chain) was obtained from a study of cytomegalovirus exposure and HLA in healthy donors. Study-wide results and caveats: The authors confirmed in vitro that a few CMV-associated chains were specific for CMV antigens. A later analysis linked a missense DCLRE1C variant to TCR beta V- and J-gene trimming.

Both 60 Vbeta primers and 13 Jbeta primers went into the PCR. Only in-frame clones appear in the TCRdb table, and some are missing; sequencing was by immunoSEQ multiplex PCR. This table holds about 98,000 clones, about four fifths found once. Remarks on this clone: Its antigen is as yet unknown.

The CDR3 loop spans 13 amino acids. CDR1 is SGHTS, CDR2 YDEGEE, per germline. The V gene end was trimmed by 0 bases and the J gene end by 7 bases; junction bases not matched to a gene: 3. The sequenced sample consisted of PBMCs. This receptor was identified in a man aged 18 to 29 in good health and CMV-seropositive. The chain combines TRBV5-8 with TRBJ2-5; 7 bases align to TRBD1. CDR3 nucleotides: TGTGCCAGCAGCTTGGACAGGGGTGGGACCCAGTACTTC. Residues: CASSLDRGGTQYF.